Below are 2 T cell receptor beta chains sequenced from a single sample in a study of cytomegalovirus exposure and HLA in healthy donors. PCR employed 60 Vbeta and 13 Jbeta primers. Sequencing was performed with immunoSEQ multiplex PCR; in TCRdb, only in-frame clones are kept and a portion is missing. Of hundreds of thousands of clones listed, almost 80% are singletons. Material: PBMCs. The receptors here all came from a male donor in good health and CMV-seronegative.

The chain carries TRBV29-1 and TRBJ1-1, with 8 bases aligning to TRBD1. Germline V gene data show CDR1 as SQVTM and CDR2 as ANQGSEA. The CDR3 has 13 residues. Losses at the gene ends were 4 bases for V and 4 bases for J; bases not matched to a gene: 5. CDR3 nucleotides: TGCAGCGTTGTTCACAGGGGGACCACTGAAGCTTTCTTT. This sequence encodes CSVVHRGTTEAFF.

J is TRBJ2-1 and V is TRBV5-4, with 8 nucleotides matching TRBD1. Germline V gene data show CDR1 as SGHNT and CDR2 as YYREEE (reference sequence). Trimming removed 0 bases from V and 8 bases from J; junction bases left unmatched: 10. CDR3 size: 16 residues. DNA for the CDR3: TGTGCCAGCAGCTTGGCCGGGACAGGTCGACAGGATGAGCAGTTCTTC. Protein product: CASSLAGTGRQDEQFF.